This passage covers 10 T cell receptor beta chains from one sample sequenced in a study of blood T cell repertoires in COVID-19. Sequencing used immunoSEQ multiplex PCR; TCRdb keeps in-frame clones, though not all of them. The sample records around 400,000 clones, over 75% being singletons. Sequencing was performed on peripheral blood. These receptors all come from a woman aged 60-75 years with COVID-19, enrolled during active disease.

A few counts support this clone. The chain is built from TRBV29-1 and TRBJ1-3; no firm D call. This CDR3 spans 16 amino acids. Germline assignment: CDR1 SQVTM and CDR2 ANQGSEA. V lost 1 base, J lost 0 bases, and 13 bases lay in between. The CDR3 sequence: CSVEAPREDSGNTIYF. The CDR3 nucleotides read TGCAGCGTTGAAGCCCCCCGAGAGGACTCTGGAAACACCATATATTTT.

The chain recombines TRBV2 with TRBJ1-1, with no clear D. Germline-derived CDR1 and CDR2 are SNHLY and FYNNEI. The CDR3 has 13 amino acids. The V gene lost 3 bases and the J gene lost 5 bases, with 10 bases spanning the gap. The CDR3 loop reads CASSEGVGTEAFF. In DNA form, the CDR3 reads TGTGCCAGCAGTGAGGGTGTCGGGACTGAAGCTTTCTTT.

J is TRBJ2-4 and V is TRBV28; 8 positions match TRBD2. Per germline, CDR1 MDHEN and CDR2 SYDVKM. With V trimmed by 6 bases and J by 2 bases, 6 bases remained unmatched. This CDR3 comprises 15 residues. CDR3 nucleotides: TGTGCCAGCAGCCCCGCGGGGGGAACCAAAAACATTCAGTACTTC. Its protein product is CASSPAGGTKNIQYF.

V and J are TRBV7-3 and TRBJ2-7; possibly TRBD2 for D (5 bases). This CDR3 has 13 residues. V gave up 1 base and J gave up 7 bases, with 11 bases separating them. Germline assignment: CDR1 SGHTA and CDR2 FQGTGA. This CDR3 reads CASSLMAPGEQYF. The CDR3 DNA reads TGTGCCAGCAGCTTAATGGCTCCGGGGGAGCAGTACTTC.

The V and J genes are TRBV9 and TRBJ2-1; 9 bases line up with TRBD2. Losses at the gene ends were 0 bases for V and 9 bases for J; bases not matched to a gene: 7. Germline CDR1 is SGDLS and CDR2 is YYNGEE. CDR3 length equals 15 residues. This CDR3 reads CASSVGLAGRGEQFF. As DNA, the CDR3 is TGTGCCAGCAGCGTAGGGCTAGCGGGGAGGGGTGAGCAGTTCTTC.

Only one count was recorded for this clone. The V and J genes are TRBV24-1 and TRBJ2-6; D gene ambiguous. The CDR3 contains 15 residues. V was trimmed by 2 bases and J by 0 bases, leaving 4 bases between them. The germline V gene encodes CDR1 KGHDR and CDR2 SFDVKD. CDR3 DNA: TGTGCCACCAGTGATTCAGGCTCTGGGGCCAACGTCCTGACTTTC. This sequence encodes CATSDSGSGANVLTF.

The chain links TRBV5-4 to TRBJ2-5; D is perhaps TRBD1 (5 bases). CDR3 length equals 13 residues. The V end lost 0 bases, the J end lost 5 bases, and 8 bases lay between the germline ends. Germline V gene lookup returns CDR1 SGHNT and CDR2 YYREEE (reference sequence). The CDR3 nucleotides are TGTGCCAGCAGCTTGGGGGGCGAGGAGACCCAGTACTTC. Amino acids: CASSLGGEETQYF. Using reference TRBV5-4 and TRBJ2-5 for the parts outside the CDR3, the full variable domain is ETGVTQSPTHLIKTRGQQVTLRCSSQSGHNTVSWYQQALGQGPQFIFQYYREEENGRGNFPPRFSGLQFPNYSSELNVNALELDDSALYLCASSLGGEETQYFGPGTRLLVL.

Details on this clone: The sample contains more than one DNA sequence encoding this CDR3. CDR3 amino acids: CASSYPGTGDTEAFF. The CDR3 DNA sequence: TGTGCCAGCAGTTACCCTGGGACAGGGGACACTGAAGCTTTCTTT. The J gene is TRBJ1-1, the V gene TRBV6-6, with 10 bases fitting TRBD1. Unmatched junction bases numbered 3, after V lost 2 bases and J lost 3 bases. Germline CDR1 MNHNY, CDR2 SVGAGI (reference sequence). CDR3 length: 15 residues.

V and J are TRBV28 and TRBJ1-2; the D is unclear. Trimming took 10 bases from V and 3 from J, leaving 12 bases between them. The CDR3 loop spans 12 amino acids. Germline values: CDR1 MDHEN, CDR2 SYDVKM. The CDR3 here is CATSGGHYGYTF. DNA for the CDR3: TGTGCCACCTCGGGAGGCCACTATGGCTACACCTTC.

This clone was recorded only once. The chain has TRBV27 and TRBJ1-1; D is uncertain. Trimming left V 4 bases short and J 1 base short, with 10 bases between. Per germline, CDR1 MNHEY and CDR2 SMNVEV (reference sequence). CDR3 size: 14 residues. The CDR3 bases are TGTGCCAGCAGTTCCCGGGTAAGGAACACTGAAGCTTTCTTT. It codes for CASSSRVRNTEAFF.